Following are 28 T cell receptor beta chains from one sample sequenced in a study of beta chain features in type 1 diabetes. The investigators reverse transcribed all of the isolated RNA, so they sequenced expressed TCRB transcripts. Sequenced by immunoSEQ multiplex PCR; TCRdb stores in-frame clones only, minus some. The sample consists of around 200,000 clones, approximately 13% of them appearing once. Sequencing was done on a sample of central memory CD4+ T cells from blood. These TCRs come from a woman under 30 in good health.

This clone was recorded a few times. V usage is TRBV4-3 and J usage is TRBJ1-2; 7 bases are shared with TRBD1. The CDR3 length is 16 residues. Per germline, CDR1 LGHNA and CDR2 YSLEER. V trimming: 1 base; J trimming: 4 bases; junction bases outside the gene matches: 9. CDR3 residues: CASSQAILRDSYGYTF. The CDR3 DNA sequence: TGCGCCAGCAGCCAAGCCATCCTCCGGGACAGCTATGGCTACACCTTC.

The gene calls are TRBV5-6 and TRBJ2-7, with D possibly matching TRBD1 (5 bases). The CDR3 is 15 residues long. V dropped 2 bases and J dropped 7 bases, with 19 bases sitting between them. CDR1 and CDR2 from the germline V gene are SGHDT and YYEEEE. The CDR3 is CASSFLTQGPLEQYF. CDR3 coding DNA: TGTGCCAGCAGCTTCCTAACGCAGGGCCCCCTGGAGCAGTACTTC.

This clone was detected a few times. The rearrangement joins TRBV29-1 to TRBJ2-7; TRBD2 matches 10 bases. V lost 8 bases and J lost 2; bases outside the gene matches: 12. The CDR3 contains 15 residues. The germline gives CDR1 SQVTM, CDR2 ANQGSEA. The CDR3 loop reads CSTSGLAEPPYEQYF. CDR3 coding DNA: TGCAGCACCTCAGGACTAGCGGAACCCCCCTACGAGCAGTACTTC.

The V call is TRBV7-2, the J call TRBJ2-1; 11 bases align to TRBD2. V lost 1 base and J lost 8; bases outside the gene matches: 4. Germline assignment: CDR1 SGHTA and CDR2 FQGNSA. The CDR3 runs 15 residues. CDR3 bases: TGTGCCAGCAGCTTAGAGGCTAGCGGGAGGCATGAGCAGTTCTTC. Translation gives CASSLEASGRHEQFF.

This clone was observed a handful of times. This chain joins TRBV4-1 and TRBJ2-7, with D possibly matching TRBD1 (6 bases). Trimming shortened V by 3 bases and J by 9 bases, and 12 bases separated the two germline ends. The CDR3 is 12 residues long. From germline, CDR1 is MGHRA and CDR2 YSYEKL. The CDR3 protein is CASSQWGLGQYF. In nucleotides, the CDR3 is TGCGCCAGCAGCCAGTGGGGGCTGGGGCAGTACTTC.

This clone was recorded a few times. The chain joins TRBV27 to TRBJ2-1, with D perhaps matching TRBD2 (5 bases). In germline, CDR1 is MNHEY, CDR2 SMNVEV (reference sequence). The CDR3 is 13 residues long. Trimming took 4 bases from V and 10 from J, leaving 14 bases between them. Here the CDR3 DNA reads TGTGCCAGCAGTTGGGGTGGCCGAGGGGAGCAGTTCTTC. Its protein is CASSWGGRGEQFF.

This clone was seen a handful of times. The chain couples TRBV9 to TRBJ2-7, with D possibly TRBD1 on 6 matching bases. V was shortened by 0 bases and J by 5 bases, with 9 bases between the two germline ends. The CDR3 runs 13 residues. Germline V CDR1 and CDR2: SGDLS, YYNGEE. CDR3 DNA: TGTGCCAGCAGCGTAGAACAGGGCCACGAGCAGTACTTC. It yields the protein CASSVEQGHEQYF.

This clone was counted a few times. V usage is TRBV15 and J usage is TRBJ2-7; TRBD1 matches at 7 bases. The V and J ends lost 0 bases and 3 bases, in that order; junction bases with no gene match: 8. This CDR3 is 16 amino acids long. Germline CDR1 is LNHNV and CDR2 is YYDKDF (reference sequence). DNA for the CDR3: TGTGCCACCAGCAGAGATGTGGGACAGTTTAACTACGAGCAGTACTTC. It encodes CATSRDVGQFNYEQYF.

The chain combines TRBV18 with TRBJ2-7, with 7 positions matching TRBD2. V lost 5 bases to trimming and J lost 3 bases; unmatched junction nucleotides: 4. Germline CDR1 KGHSH, CDR2 LQKENI. The CDR3 contains 13 residues. Written as DNA, the CDR3 is TGTGCCAGCTCAGAATCTAGCGGCTACGAGCAGTACTTC. This encodes CASSESSGYEQYF. The full variable domain, rest sourced from reference TRBV18 and TRBJ2-7, is NAGVMQNPRHLVRRRGQEARLRCSPMKGHSHVYWYRQLPEEGLKFMVYLQKENIIDESGMPKERFSAEFPKEGPSILRIQQVVRGDSAAYFCASSESSGYEQYFGPGTRLTVT.

The genes are TRBV30 and TRBJ2-7, with 14 bases that match TRBD2. CDR3 length: 18 amino acids. V lost 3 bases, J lost 3 bases, and 13 bases stayed unmatched. CDR1 GTSNPN and CDR2 SVGIG come from the germline V gene (reference sequence). Here the CDR3 reads CAWRGTSGRLLIGYEQYF. As DNA, the CDR3 is TGTGCCTGGAGGGGGACTAGCGGGAGACTATTAATCGGCTACGAGCAGTACTTC.

This clone was recorded many times. The chain has TRBV5-6 and TRBJ2-1; TRBD2 might be the D (5 bases). The ends were cut back, 5 bases at V and 8 bases at J, with 23 bases in the middle. The germline V gene encodes CDR1 SGHDT and CDR2 YYEEEE. The CDR3 runs 16 residues. The CDR3 nucleotides read TGTGCCAGCAGTCTACAAACCGGACTCCCATCACATGAGCAGTTCTTC. Encoded protein: CASSLQTGLPSHEQFF.

V usage is TRBV28 and J usage is TRBJ2-3; 7 positions match TRBD2. Germline V gives CDR1 MDHEN, CDR2 SYDVKM. The CDR3 consists of 14 residues. After removal of 10 bases from V and 1 base from J, the junction contained 8 bases not matched to a gene. CDR3 DNA: TGTGCCACCCCGGGGGGTCTGGGCACAGATACGCAGTATTTT. Protein: CATPGGLGTDTQYF.

The V gene is TRBV14, the J gene TRBJ2-1, with 9 bases lining up with TRBD2. The CDR3 length is 18 residues. The V segment lost 2 bases and the J segment 7 bases; nucleotides outside the gene matches: 15. The germline V gene has CDR1 SGHDN and CDR2 FVKESK. CDR3 amino acids: CASSQITPPGLASNEQFF. The CDR3 bases are TGTGCCAGCAGCCAAATTACGCCCCCGGGACTAGCTTCGAATGAGCAGTTCTTC.

The chain uses TRBV27 and TRBJ2-5, with 7 bases aligning to TRBD2. The CDR3 sequence is 20 residues long. Germline V gene lookup returns CDR1 MNHEY and CDR2 SMNVEV (reference sequence). V shed 3 bases, J shed 5 bases, and the junction held 24 bases outside the gene matches. The CDR3 protein is CASSLWGPTSREAIRETQYF. As DNA, the CDR3 is TGTGCCAGCAGTTTGTGGGGTCCGACTAGCCGGGAGGCCATTAGGGAGACCCAGTACTTC.

V gene TRBV28 combines with J gene TRBJ1-5, with D possibly matching TRBD1 (5 bases). The CDR3 length is 14 residues. Germline CDR1 MDHEN, CDR2 SYDVKM. Trimming stripped 3 bases from V and 2 bases from J, with 8 bases between. The CDR3 bases are TGTGCCAGCAGTTTGATGGGGCGCAATCAGCCCCAGCATTTT. It translates to CASSLMGRNQPQHF.

This clone was seen only a few times. The chain recombines TRBV30 with TRBJ1-2; D possibly corresponds to TRBD1 (5 bases). Looked up from germline, CDR1 is GTSNPN and CDR2 is SVGIG (reference sequence). Trimming left V 1 base short and J 13 bases short, with 16 bases between. This CDR3 is 12 amino acids long. This CDR3 is CAWSGTIGGCTF. The DNA for the CDR3 is TGTGCCTGGAGTGGTACGATCGGGGGTTGCACCTTC.

This clone was counted between two and nine times. The gene calls are TRBV6-5 and TRBJ1-1; D may be TRBD1 (5 bases). The germline V and J ends were trimmed by 6 bases and 6 bases, with 14 bases remaining between them. This CDR3 comprises 13 residues. Germline V gives CDR1 MNHEY, CDR2 SVGAGI. CDR3 protein: CASRRTGGAEAFF. The CDR3 DNA is TGTGCCAGCAGACGGACGGGGGGGGCTGAAGCTTTCTTT.

This clone has more than one count but fewer than ten. The chain joins TRBV7-2 to TRBJ2-7, with D possibly TRBD2 on 7 matching bases. The CDR3 runs 13 residues. The germline gives CDR1 SGHTA, CDR2 FQGNSA. The V and J ends lost 8 bases and 2 bases respectively, with 13 bases between them. The CDR3, as DNA: TGTGCCAGCCTCCGGCGGGGGCCCTACGAGCAGTACTTC. Amino acid sequence: CASLRRGPYEQYF.

V and J are TRBV18 and TRBJ1-2; D is ambiguous. The V end lost 2 bases, the J end lost 4 bases, and 14 bases lay between the germline ends. CDR3 length: 15 amino acids. Germline loops: CDR1 KGHSH, CDR2 LQKENI. In DNA, the CDR3 is TGTGCCAGCTCACCAGTGGCAGATCTTTCCTATGGCTACACCTTC. Residues: CASSPVADLSYGYTF.

V and J are TRBV10-3 and TRBJ1-3; D remains ambiguous. Germline CDR1 reads ENHRY; CDR2 reads SYGVKD. The V end lost 2 bases, the J end lost 1 base, and 6 bases lay between the germline ends. The CDR3 runs to 14 residues. This chain's CDR3 is CAISEPESGNTIYF. DNA for the CDR3: TGTGCCATCAGTGAGCCCGAGTCTGGAAACACCATATATTTT.

The rearrangement links TRBV5-1 to TRBJ2-7; TRBD1 matches 7 bases. The CDR3 has 12 amino acids. Per germline, CDR1 SGHRS and CDR2 YFSETQ. V gave up 7 bases and J gave up 1 base; unmatched junction bases: 2. CDR3 region: CASSTGSYEQYF. The CDR3 DNA is TGCGCCAGCTCGACAGGGTCCTACGAGCAGTACTTC.

A few counts support this clone. Other DNA sequences in this specimen translate into the identical CDR3. The V call is TRBV5-1, the J call TRBJ2-5; TRBD2 agrees at 7 bases. V lost 0 bases and J lost 1; bases outside the gene matches: 0. Germline CDR1 SGHRS, CDR2 YFSETQ. The CDR3 loop spans 14 amino acids. In DNA form, the CDR3 reads TGCGCCAGCAGCTTGGCGGGAGGCCAAGAGACCCAGTACTTC. This translates into CASSLAGGQETQYF.

This chain links TRBV5-6 with TRBJ1-4; the match to TRBD1 covers 10 bases. Germline V gives CDR1 SGHDT, CDR2 YYEEEE. J gave up 3 bases and V 0 bases, and 5 bases lay outside the gene matches. The CDR3 consists of 17 residues. CDR3: CASSLAGTGVSNEKLFF. In DNA form, the CDR3 reads TGTGCCAGCAGCTTGGCCGGGACAGGGGTGTCTAATGAAAAACTGTTTTTT.

In its sample, this clone was seen a few times. V gene TRBV19 combines with J gene TRBJ1-5; D gene uncertain. The CDR3 spans 14 residues. V shed 3 bases and J shed 1 base, with 7 bases lying between them. CDR1 is LNHDA and CDR2 is SQIVND in the germline V gene (reference sequence). CDR3 in amino acids: CASSMWPSNQPQHF. Here the CDR3 DNA reads TGTGCCAGTAGTATGTGGCCGAGCAATCAGCCCCAGCATTTT.

This clone has more than one count but fewer than ten. This chain uses TRBV29-1 with TRBJ2-2; 11 bases fit TRBD2. The CDR3 length is 19 residues. CDR1 and CDR2 (germline): SQVTM, ANQGSEA. The V and J ends lost 0 bases and 1 base, in that order; junction bases with no gene match: 10. DNA of the CDR3: TGCAGCGTTGAAGACAGGAGACTAGCGGGGAGGGTGAACACCGGGGAGCTGTTTTTT. As protein: CSVEDRRLAGRVNTGELFF.

There are a few counts of this clone. V is TRBV30 and J is TRBJ2-3; a weak D match, TRBD1 (5 bases). V was pared by 7 bases and J by 0 bases, with 11 bases between. This CDR3 has 13 amino acids. The germline V gene has CDR1 GTSNPN and CDR2 SVGIG (reference sequence). CDR3 nucleotide sequence: TGTGCCTTGACAGTGACTAGCACAGATACGCAGTATTTT. Translation: CALTVTSTDTQYF.

This chain uses TRBV6-6 with TRBJ2-7, with 9 bases lining up with TRBD2. Germline values: CDR1 MNHNY, CDR2 SVGAGI (reference sequence). The CDR3 consists of 14 residues. The ends lost 3 bases at V and 5 bases at J; junction bases unmatched: 5. CDR3 sequence reads: CASSYSGSSNEQYF. The CDR3, as DNA: TGTGCCAGCAGTTATAGCGGGAGTTCGAACGAGCAGTACTTC.

In this sample, this clone turned up once. The chain carries TRBV11-3 and TRBJ2-5, with D possibly matching TRBD2 (6 bases). The germline CDR1 and CDR2 sequences are SGHNT and YENEEA. The CDR3 is 14 residues long. The V and J ends lost 5 bases and 0 bases respectively, with 10 bases between them. This CDR3 is CASSAGGDQETQYF. DNA for the CDR3: TGTGCCAGCAGCGCCGGGGGTGACCAAGAGACCCAGTACTTC.